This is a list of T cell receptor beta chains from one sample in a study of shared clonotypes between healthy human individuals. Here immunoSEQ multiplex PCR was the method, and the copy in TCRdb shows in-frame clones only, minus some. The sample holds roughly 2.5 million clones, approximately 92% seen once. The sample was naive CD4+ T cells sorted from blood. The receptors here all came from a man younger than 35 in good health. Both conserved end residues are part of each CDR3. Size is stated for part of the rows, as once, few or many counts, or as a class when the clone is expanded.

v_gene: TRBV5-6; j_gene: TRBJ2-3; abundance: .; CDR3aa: CASSPTPGTDTQYF
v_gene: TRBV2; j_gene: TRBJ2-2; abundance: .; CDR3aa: CASSPWKVTGELFF
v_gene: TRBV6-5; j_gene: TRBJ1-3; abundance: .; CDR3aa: CASSLDRVPGNTIYF
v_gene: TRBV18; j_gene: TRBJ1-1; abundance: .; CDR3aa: CASSPPVSSEAFF
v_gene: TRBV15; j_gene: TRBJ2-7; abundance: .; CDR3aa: CATSTHDSARAWEQYF
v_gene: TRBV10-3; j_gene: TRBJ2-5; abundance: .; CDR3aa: CAISVSAGQETQYF
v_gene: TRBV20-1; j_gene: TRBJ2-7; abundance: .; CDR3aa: CSGSGGPEQYF
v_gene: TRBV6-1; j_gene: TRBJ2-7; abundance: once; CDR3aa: CASSEISGLSSYEQYF
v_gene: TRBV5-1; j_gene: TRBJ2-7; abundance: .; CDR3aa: CASSLAMPGGYEQYF
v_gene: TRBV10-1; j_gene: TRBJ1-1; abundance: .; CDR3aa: CASRGTGGKAFF
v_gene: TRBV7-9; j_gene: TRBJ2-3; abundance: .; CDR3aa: CASSGQRGLTDTQYF
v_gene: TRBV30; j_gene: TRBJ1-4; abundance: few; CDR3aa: CAWSQEGEKLFF
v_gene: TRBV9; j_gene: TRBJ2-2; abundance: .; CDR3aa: CASSGQGGTGELFF
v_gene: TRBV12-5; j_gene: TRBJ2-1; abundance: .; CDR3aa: CASATSSHPYNEQFF
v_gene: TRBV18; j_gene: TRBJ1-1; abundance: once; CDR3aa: CASSLLSSGPSEAFF
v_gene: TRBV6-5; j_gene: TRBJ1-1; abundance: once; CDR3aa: CASSFSQGAQWGFF
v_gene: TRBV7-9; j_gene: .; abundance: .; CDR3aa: CASSLRQENYEQYF
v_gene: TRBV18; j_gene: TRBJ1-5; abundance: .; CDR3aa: CASSPWTGSGGSNQPQHF
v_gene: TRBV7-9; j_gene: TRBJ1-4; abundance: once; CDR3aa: CASSQQGYNEKLFF
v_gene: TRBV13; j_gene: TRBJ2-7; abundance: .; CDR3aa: CASSSTGMTYEQYF
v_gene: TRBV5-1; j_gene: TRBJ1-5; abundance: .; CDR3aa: CASSLDNPNQPQHF
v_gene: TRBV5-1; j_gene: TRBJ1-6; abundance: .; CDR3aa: CASSLEGGSGYNSPLHF
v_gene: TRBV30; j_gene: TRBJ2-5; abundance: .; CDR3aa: CAWSRGRALETQYF
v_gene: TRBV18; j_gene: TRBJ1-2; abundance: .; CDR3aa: CASSPPSQSYGYTF
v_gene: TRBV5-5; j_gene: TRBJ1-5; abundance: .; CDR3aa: CASSPQGAGNQPQHF
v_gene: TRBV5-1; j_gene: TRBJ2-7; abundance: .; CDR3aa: CASSLSSPYEQYF
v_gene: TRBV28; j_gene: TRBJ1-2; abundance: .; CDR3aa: CASSLGGRPLYGYTF
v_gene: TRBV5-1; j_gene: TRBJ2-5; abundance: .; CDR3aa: CASSLDDETQYF
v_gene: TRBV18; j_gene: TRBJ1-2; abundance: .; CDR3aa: CASSPLETGLGYTF
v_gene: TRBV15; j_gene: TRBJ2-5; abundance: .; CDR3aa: CATSRDLHGKETQYF
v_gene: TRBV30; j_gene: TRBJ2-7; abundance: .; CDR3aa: CACEPWGYEQYF
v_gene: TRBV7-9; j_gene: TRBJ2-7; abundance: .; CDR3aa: CASSSAPSSYEQYF
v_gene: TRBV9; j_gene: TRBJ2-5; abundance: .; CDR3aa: CASSVGFSGGRQETQYF
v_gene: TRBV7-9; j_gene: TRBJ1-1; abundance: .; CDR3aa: CASSPAADRTNTEAFF
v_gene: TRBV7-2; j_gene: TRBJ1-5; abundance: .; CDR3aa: CASSEVGGQPQHF
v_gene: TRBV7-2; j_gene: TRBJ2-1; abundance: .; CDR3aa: CASSLGRLAGGFYNEQFF
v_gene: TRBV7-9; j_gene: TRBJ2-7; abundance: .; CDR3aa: CASSFPGLAGGRSEQYF
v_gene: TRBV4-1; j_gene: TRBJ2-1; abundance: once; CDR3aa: CASSQGIAGELEQFF
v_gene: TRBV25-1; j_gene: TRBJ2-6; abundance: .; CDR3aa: CASGGRTAGSGANVLTF
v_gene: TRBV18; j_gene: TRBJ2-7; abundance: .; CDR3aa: CASSAGRATYEQYF
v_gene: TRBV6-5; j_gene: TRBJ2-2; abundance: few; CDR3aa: CASRRGEGELFF
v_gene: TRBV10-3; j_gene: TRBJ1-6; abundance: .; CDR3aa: CATRDGNSPLHF
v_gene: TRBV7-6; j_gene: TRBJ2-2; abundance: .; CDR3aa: CASSLAPSVANTGELFF
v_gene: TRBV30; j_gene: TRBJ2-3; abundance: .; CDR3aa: CAWSIGGSGRTDTQYF
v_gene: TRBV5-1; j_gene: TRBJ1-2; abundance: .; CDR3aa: CASSSTGGYTF
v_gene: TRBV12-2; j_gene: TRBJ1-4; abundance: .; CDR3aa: CASRLSVRQGSEKLFF
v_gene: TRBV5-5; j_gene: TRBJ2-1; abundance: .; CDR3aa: CASSLRSSGLNEQFF
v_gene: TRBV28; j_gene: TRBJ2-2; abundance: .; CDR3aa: CASTQQALYDRELFF
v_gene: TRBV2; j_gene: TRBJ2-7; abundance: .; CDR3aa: CASRGTSLGEQYF
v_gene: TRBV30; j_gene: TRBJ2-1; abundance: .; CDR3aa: CAWTPRATDNEQFF
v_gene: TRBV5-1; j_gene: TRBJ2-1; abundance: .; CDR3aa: CASSLTLAATYNEQFF
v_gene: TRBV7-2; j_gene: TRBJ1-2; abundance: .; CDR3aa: CASSIPGGYGYTF
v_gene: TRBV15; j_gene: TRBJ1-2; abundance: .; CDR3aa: CATSRTTGATRRGYTF
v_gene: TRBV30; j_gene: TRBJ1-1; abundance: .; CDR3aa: CAWSGGSRTEAFF
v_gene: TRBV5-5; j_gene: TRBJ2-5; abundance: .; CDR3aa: CASSWRTGGWETQYF
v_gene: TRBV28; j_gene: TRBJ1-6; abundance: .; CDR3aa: CASKSTGFYNSPLHF